The 14 T cell receptor beta chains reported below all come from one sample, sequenced in a study of blood T cell repertoires in COVID-19. The repertoire was sequenced with immunoSEQ multiplex PCR; TCRdb's copy has only in-frame clones and lacks some. The sample has more than 250,000 clones; around 86% are singletons. Sequenced: peripheral blood. These TCRs come from a man aged 45-65 years with active or convalescent COVID-19.

A note on this clone: A junction end diverges from the germline sequence, so it may reflect a read error. This chain connects TRBV19 to TRBJ1-2; 10 bases are a match to TRBD1. The length of the CDR3 is 15 residues. Germline lookup yields CDR1 LNHDA and CDR2 SQIVND (reference sequence). The CDR3 DNA reads as TGTGCCAGCAGTAAACCGGGACAGGGGTTTTATGGCTACACCTTC. This gives the protein CASSKPGQGFYGYTF. The whole variable domain, filled in from reference TRBV19 and TRBJ1-2, reads DGGITQSPKYLFRKEGQNVTLSCEQNLNHDAMYWYRQDPGQGLRLIYYSQIVNDFQKGDIAEGYSVSREKKESFPLTVTSAQKNPTAFYLCASSKPGQGFYGYTFGSGTRLTVV.

The chain combines TRBV4-3 with TRBJ2-6, with 7 bases matching TRBD1. The CDR3 consists of 18 residues. V lost 0 bases to trimming and J lost 0 bases; unmatched junction nucleotides: 5. CDR1 LGHNA and CDR2 YSLEER come from the germline V gene. The CDR3 protein is CASSQETGSFSGANVLTF. The DNA of the CDR3 is TGCGCCAGCAGCCAAGAGACAGGGTCGTTCTCTGGGGCCAACGTCCTGACTTTC.

V gene TRBV29-1 combines with J gene TRBJ2-3; 8 bases match TRBD2. The CDR3 sequence is 15 residues long. Trimming at V came to 6 bases and at J to 0 bases, leaving 8 bases not matched to a gene. Germline V lookup: CDR1 SQVTM, CDR2 ANQGSEA. CDR3 amino acids: CSVTPGGGSTDTQYF. In DNA form, the CDR3 reads TGCAGCGTCACCCCCGGGGGGGGGAGCACAGATACGCAGTATTTT.

This chain uses TRBV5-4 with TRBJ1-5; D gene uncertain. Trimming stripped 4 bases from V and 0 bases from J, with 11 bases between. Per the germline V gene, CDR1 is SGHNT and CDR2 is YYREEE (reference sequence). The CDR3 is 15 amino acids. This CDR3 reads CASSRDSNSNQPQHF. The CDR3 coding sequence is TGTGCCAGCAGCCGTGACTCGAATAGCAATCAGCCCCAGCATTTT.

The genes are TRBV5-1 and TRBJ1-3; TRBD1 agrees at 8 bases. J gave up 0 bases and V 0 bases, and 14 bases lay outside the gene matches. Germline V CDR1 and CDR2: SGHRS, YFSETQ. This CDR3 comprises 20 residues. The CDR3 is CASSLEGQGALRSSGNTIYF. DNA of the CDR3: TGCGCCAGCAGCTTGGAAGGACAGGGAGCCCTCCGTTCCTCTGGAAACACCATATATTTT.

In the case of this clone: Other DNA sequences in the same sample also yield this CDR3. V gene TRBV27 combines with J gene TRBJ1-1; maybe TRBD1 (6 bases). This CDR3 is built from 12 residues. The V gene's germline CDR1 is MNHEY and CDR2 SMNVEV (reference sequence). V was trimmed by 4 bases and J by 5 bases, leaving 8 bases between them. The CDR3 loop is CASSSQGTEAFF. The CDR3 DNA sequence: TGTGCCAGCAGTTCACAGGGAACTGAAGCTTTCTTT.

Here the CDR3 reads CASISGPGGSPLHF. The CDR3 region has the DNA TGTGCCAGCATTAGCGGGCCGGGGGGCTCACCCCTCCACTTT. This chain links TRBV6-5 with TRBJ1-6; D may be TRBD1 (6 bases). The germline V gene encodes CDR1 MNHEY and CDR2 SVGAGI. CDR3 size: 14 residues. V lost 7 bases to trimming and J lost 10 bases, with 17 bases between them.

This chain links TRBV6-5 with TRBJ2-1; no clear D. Trimming stripped 5 bases from V and 6 bases from J, with 14 bases between. The CDR3 has 14 residues. In germline, CDR1 is MNHEY, CDR2 SVGAGI. The CDR3 coding sequence is TGTGCCAGCAGTCCTAGAGGTCCCTTCAATGAGCAGTTCTTC. Amino acid sequence: CASSPRGPFNEQFF.

V is TRBV24-1 and J is TRBJ2-1, with TRBD1 matching over 9 bases. The CDR3 contains 16 residues. V shed 10 bases, J shed 1 base, and the junction held 10 bases outside the gene matches. From germline, CDR1 is KGHDR and CDR2 SFDVKD. The CDR3 region is CATQGAGSESYNEQFF. CDR3 nucleotides: TGTGCCACACAGGGGGCGGGGAGTGAATCCTACAATGAGCAGTTCTTC.

The chain joins TRBV18 to TRBJ2-1; the match to TRBD2 covers 12 bases. V dropped 1 base and J dropped 1; count of bases not matched to a gene: 5. This CDR3 is built from 18 residues. From germline, CDR1 is KGHSH and CDR2 LQKENI. The CDR3, as DNA: TGTGCCAGCTCACCACGTCTAGCGGGAGGGAGTTCCTACAATGAGCAGTTCTTC. Its translation is CASSPRLAGGSSYNEQFF.

J is TRBJ1-1 and V is TRBV19, with 7 bases fitting TRBD1. Trimming cost V 10 bases and J 3 bases; bases outside gene matches: 8. Germline CDR1 and CDR2: LNHDA and SQIVND (reference sequence). The CDR3 is 13 amino acids. The CDR3 region has the DNA TGTGCCACCTGGGGGCAGGGGGACACTGAAGCTTTCTTT. This gives the protein CATWGQGDTEAFF.

This chain links TRBV27 with TRBJ1-2; 8 bases map to TRBD1. Germline loops: CDR1 MNHEY, CDR2 SMNVEV (reference sequence). The CDR3 runs to 16 residues. V lost 0 bases, J lost 5 bases, and 8 bases stayed unmatched. CDR3 sequence reads: CASSLSGQGKGYGYTF. The DNA for the CDR3 is TGTGCCAGCAGTTTATCCGGACAGGGAAAAGGTTATGGCTACACCTTC.

The gene calls are TRBV4-2 and TRBJ1-4; TRBD1 agrees at 9 bases. Germline CDR1 reads LGHNA; CDR2 reads YNFKEQ. This CDR3 spans 14 amino acids. Trimming removed 6 bases from V and 6 bases from J; junction bases left unmatched: 5. The CDR3 bases are TGTGCCAGCAGACATGACAGGGGGGATGAAAAACTGTTTTTT. Translated: CASRHDRGDEKLFF.

This clone has only one observation. This chain joins TRBV6-2 or TRBV6-3 and TRBJ2-3; perhaps TRBD1 as D (5 bases). This CDR3 has 14 amino acids. Germline V gene lookup returns CDR1 MNHEY and CDR2 SVGEGT. Trimming left V 7 bases short and J 3 bases short, with 14 bases between. CDR3 residues: CASNPTGRTDTQYF. CDR3 in DNA: TGTGCCAGCAACCCCACAGGCCGAACAGATACGCAGTATTTT.